Presented here are 15 T cell receptor beta chains from one specimen sequenced in a study of T-cell memory formation after mild COVID-19 (dated by TCRdb to the early 2020s). The library was made by 5' RACE. Sequenced using an Illumina NovaSeq 6000. TCRdb cleaned the public reads at Q25 with fastp, built clones with MiXCR and kept in-frame beta chains. Under each unique CDR3 protein, matching rows form one entry showing the most common genes and DNA. This sample holds a few hundred thousand distinct CDR3 sequences; more than 15% were observed only once. 20% to 25% of the sample rests with the top ten. The sequencing sample was made of PBMCs or a T cell subset sorted from them (not recorded which). Receptors were obtained from a man between 18 and 35 years old who had mild COVID-19 (a few samples of this study predate the infection). The sample titles of this study are shuffled in the database, so cell type and time point are left out; the donor was told from shared clones.

This clonotype was picked up a small number of times. V gene TRBV7-8 combines with J gene TRBJ2-4; D unclear. This CDR3 region has 16 residues. V was pared by 4 bases and J by 0 bases, with 13 bases between. Germline CDR1 reads SGHVS; CDR2 reads FQNEAQ. This chain's CDR3 is CASSSHRTVAKNIQYF. Written as DNA, the CDR3 is TGTGCCAGCAGCTCCCACCGCACCGTAGCCAAAAACATTCAGTACTTC.

In this sample, this clonotype turned up a few times. The V gene is TRBV7-2, the J gene TRBJ1-6; D might be TRBD1 (5 bases). Germline values: CDR1 SGHTA, CDR2 FQGNSA. There are 13 residues in the CDR3. The V gene lost 5 bases and the J gene lost 10 bases, with 12 bases spanning the gap. The CDR3 DNA follows: TGTGCCAGCAGCCAACAGGCGCACTCACCCCTCCACTTT. This sequence encodes CASSQQAHSPLHF.

The chain uses TRBV7-8 and TRBJ1-5; a possible D gene is TRBD1 (6 bases). Germline loops: CDR1 SGHVS, CDR2 FQNEAQ. CDR3 length: 15 amino acids. Trimming took off 2 bases at V and 6 bases at J, with 14 bases between the two ends. This chain's CDR3 is CASSLYGGGIQPQHF. Here the CDR3 DNA reads TGTGCCAGCAGCTTATACGGGGGGGGCATTCAGCCCCAGCATTTT.

This clonotype was seen a handful of times. The CDR3 DNA reads TGTGCCAGCAGTTACAGGACAGGGGACCACGAGCAGTACTTC. Translation gives CASSYRTGDHEQYF. The chain recombines TRBV12-3 or TRBV12-4 with TRBJ2-7; 9 nucleotides match TRBD1. CDR3 size: 14 residues. Unmatched junction bases numbered 6, after V lost 4 bases and J lost 5 bases.

The chain uses TRBV12-3 or TRBV12-4 and TRBJ2-6; D remains unclear. This CDR3 region has 14 residues. The V end was cut by 8 bases, the J end by 4 bases, with 12 bases between. The CDR3 protein is CASSPGAGANVLTF. The CDR3, as DNA: TGTGCCAGCTCTCCGGGTGCCGGGGCCAACGTCCTGACTTTC.

The chain is built from TRBV7-2 and TRBJ1-2; no firm D call. Trimming cost V 5 bases and J 3 bases, with 13 bases left between them. The V gene's germline CDR1 is SGHTA and CDR2 FQGNSA. The CDR3 is 14 residues long. The CDR3 region has the DNA TGTGCCAGCAGCCGTGCCTCTTCCGACTATGGCTACACCTTC. As protein: CASSRASSDYGYTF. Full variable domain (remainder filled in from reference TRBV7-2 and TRBJ1-2): GAGVSQSPSNKVTEKGKDVELRCDPISGHTALYWYRQSLGQGLEFLIYFQGNSAPDKSGLPSDRFSAERTGGSVSTLTIQRTQQEDSAVYLCASSRASSDYGYTFGSGTRLTVV.

The chain links TRBV12-3 or TRBV12-4 to TRBJ1-4; D is ambiguous. V shed 2 bases and J shed 0 bases, with 7 bases lying between them. The CDR3 contains 15 residues. Here the CDR3 DNA reads TGTGCCAGCAGTTTACTCTTGGCAACTAATGAAAAACTGTTTTTT. Protein sequence: CASSLLLATNEKLFF.

This chain joins TRBV20-1 and TRBJ2-3; D call uncertain. V lost 6 bases, J lost 0 bases, and 10 bases lay in between. This CDR3 is built from 13 residues. Germline CDR1 DFQATT, CDR2 SNEGSKA (reference sequence). The CDR3, as DNA: TGCAGTGCCGACTCTCGGAGCACAGATACGCAGTATTTT. Its translation: CSADSRSTDTQYF.

This chain joins TRBV6-2 or TRBV6-3 and TRBJ2-3; 7 positions agree with TRBD2. The length of the CDR3 is 14 residues. Germline values: CDR1 MNHEY, CDR2 SVGEGT. Unmatched junction bases numbered 4, after V lost 6 bases and J lost 1 base. CDR3: CASRDAGGTDTQYF. For the CDR3, the DNA is TGTGCCAGCAGAGACGCGGGGGGCACAGATACGCAGTATTTT.

This clonotype was found a few times. The V and J genes are TRBV6-5 and TRBJ2-6, with TRBD2 identical over 11 bases. V was clipped by 5 bases and J by 3 bases; unmatched bases: 6. Germline V lookup: CDR1 MNHEY, CDR2 SVGAGI. The CDR3 runs 17 residues. The CDR3 sequence is CASSPLAGGDGANVLTF. For the CDR3, the DNA is TGTGCCAGCAGTCCCCTAGCGGGGGGTGATGGGGCCAACGTCCTGACTTTC.

V is TRBV4-1 and J is TRBJ2-5, with D unresolved. The CDR3 has 14 residues. Germline assignment: CDR1 MGHRA and CDR2 YSYEKL. V lost 0 bases to trimming and J lost 4 bases, with 9 bases between them. CDR3: CASSQDTQLETQYF. CDR3 coding DNA: TGCGCCAGCAGCCAAGATACTCAGCTAGAGACCCAGTACTTC.

Only a few counts were recorded for this clonotype. The V gene is TRBV7-9, the J gene TRBJ1-2; no reliable D call. The CDR3 has 13 residues. V was shortened by 5 bases and J by 0 bases, with 7 bases between the two germline ends. CDR1 and CDR2 from the germline V gene are SEHNR and FQNEAQ (reference sequence). The CDR3, as DNA: TGTGCCAGCAGCGCTGTTGCTAACTATGGCTACACCTTC. The encoded protein is CASSAVANYGYTF.

The rearrangement joins TRBV4-1 to TRBJ2-2, with a weak D call TRBD1 (5 bases). The CDR3 length is 14 residues. V lost 1 base, J lost 4 bases, and 7 bases lay in between. Germline V lookup: CDR1 MGHRA, CDR2 YSYEKL. Here the CDR3 DNA reads TGCGCCAGCAGCCAAGGCAGGGCCACCGGGGAGCTGTTTTTT. Translated, it gives CASSQGRATGELFF.

This clonotype has only a few counts. CDR3 nucleotides: TGTGCCAGCAGCGGGGGACAGGGCTGGATGTACTATGGCTACACCTTC. Its translation is CASSGGQGWMYYGYTF. The rearrangement uses TRBV7-9 and TRBJ1-2; TRBD1 agrees at 9 bases. The CDR3 totals 16 residues. The V gene's germline CDR1 is SEHNR and CDR2 FQNEAQ (reference sequence). Trimming at V came to 5 bases and at J to 3 bases, leaving 10 bases not matched to a gene.

This clonotype was observed many times. V gene TRBV5-1 combines with J gene TRBJ2-3; 9 positions agree with TRBD1. CDR3 size: 15 residues. Unmatched junction bases numbered 10, after V lost 4 bases and J lost 7 bases. Germline values: CDR1 SGHRS, CDR2 YFSETQ. CDR3 loop: CASSATGQGPNTQYF. The CDR3 DNA reads TGCGCCAGCAGCGCCACGGGACAGGGACCCAATACGCAGTATTTT.